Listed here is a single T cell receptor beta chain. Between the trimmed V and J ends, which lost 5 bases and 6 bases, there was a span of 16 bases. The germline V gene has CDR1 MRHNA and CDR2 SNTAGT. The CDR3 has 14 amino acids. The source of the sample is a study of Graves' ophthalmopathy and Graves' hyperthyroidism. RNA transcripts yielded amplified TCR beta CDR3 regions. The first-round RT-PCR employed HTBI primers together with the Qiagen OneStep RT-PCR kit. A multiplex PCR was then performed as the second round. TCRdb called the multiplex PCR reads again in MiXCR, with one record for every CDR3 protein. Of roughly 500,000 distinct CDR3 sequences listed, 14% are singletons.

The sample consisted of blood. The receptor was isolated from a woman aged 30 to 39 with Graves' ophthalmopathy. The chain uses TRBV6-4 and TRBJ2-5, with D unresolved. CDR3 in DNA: TGTGCCAGCAGTTACAACACCCATCCAAAGACCCAGTACTTC. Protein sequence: CASSYNTHPKTQYF.